A single count supports the clone carrying this T cell receptor beta chain. As yet, its antigen is unknown. This entry comes from a study of CD4 T cells in relation to SARS-CoV-2 and coronaviruses. Study results and caveats: The cross-reactivity analysis covered only spike protein, not other viral proteins.

CD4+ T cells from unexposed donors were obtained before the COVID-19 pandemic (2011-2018). V was trimmed by 4 bases and J by 3 bases, leaving 10 bases between them. This CDR3 has 13 amino acids. The V gene's germline CDR1 is SGHVS and CDR2 FNYEAQ. Method: immunoSEQ multiplex PCR; TCRdb's copy keeps in-frame clones and lacks some. This table has some 68,000 clones, about 92% appearing once. The TCR originated in a human donor in good health. The rearrangement uses TRBV7-6 and TRBJ2-7; D perhaps matches TRBD1 (6 bases). Source material: naive CD4+ T cells from PBMCs. Subset noted: naive CD4+ T cells isolated by negative enrichment. The chain's CDR3 is CASSYVRGYEQYF. In nucleotides, the CDR3 is TGTGCCAGCAGCTATGTCAGGGGCTACGAGCAGTACTTC.